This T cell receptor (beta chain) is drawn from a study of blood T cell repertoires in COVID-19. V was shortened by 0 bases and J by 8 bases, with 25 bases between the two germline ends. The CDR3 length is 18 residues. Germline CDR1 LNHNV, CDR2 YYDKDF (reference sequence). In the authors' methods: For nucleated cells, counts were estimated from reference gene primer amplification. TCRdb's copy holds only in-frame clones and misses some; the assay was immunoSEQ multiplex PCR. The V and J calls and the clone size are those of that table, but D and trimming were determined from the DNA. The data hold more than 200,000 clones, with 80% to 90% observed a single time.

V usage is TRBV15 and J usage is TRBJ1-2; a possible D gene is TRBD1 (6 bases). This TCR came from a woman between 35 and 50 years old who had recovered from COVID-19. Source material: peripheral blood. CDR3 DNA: TGTGCCACCAGCAGAGATTTCGCTGATGACGGAAAGAGGGGGGGCTACACCTTC. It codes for CATSRDFADDGKRGGYTF.